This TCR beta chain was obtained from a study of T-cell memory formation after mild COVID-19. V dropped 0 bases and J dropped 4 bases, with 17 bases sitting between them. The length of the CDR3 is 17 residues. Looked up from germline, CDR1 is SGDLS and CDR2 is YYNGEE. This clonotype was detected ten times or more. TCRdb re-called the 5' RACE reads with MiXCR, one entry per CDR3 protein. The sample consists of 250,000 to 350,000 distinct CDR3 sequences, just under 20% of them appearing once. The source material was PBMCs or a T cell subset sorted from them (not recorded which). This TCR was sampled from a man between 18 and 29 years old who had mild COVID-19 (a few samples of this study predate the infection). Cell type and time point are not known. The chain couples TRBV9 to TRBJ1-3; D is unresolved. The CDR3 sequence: CASSVDGVTIGGNTIYF. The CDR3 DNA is TGTGCCAGCAGCGTAGATGGAGTGACTATTGGCGGAAACACCATATATTTT.